This T cell receptor (beta chain) originates from a study of shared clonotypes between healthy human individuals. The study, taken as a whole, reports: Blood alone was sampled, and tissue repertoires likely differ.

Sequencing was at deep level. The table came from immunoSEQ multiplex PCR; TCRdb's copy has only in-frame clones and leaves some out. In the table there are a few hundred thousand clones, roughly 85% of which are singletons. As to this clone: The antigen remains undetermined. With a far larger clone one base away, a read error is the likely cause.

This clonotype was obtained from a woman aged 40 to 50 in good health. Some clones in this sample may be carry-over from other donors' samples. Sequencing input: PBMCs.

The CDR3 bases are TGCACCAGCAGCCAAGGCCTAGCCAAACGCTCGTATTTT. Residues: CTSSQGLAKRSYF. The rearrangement links TRBV4-3 to TRBJ2-3, with D perhaps matching TRBD2 (5 bases). The V gene's germline CDR1 is LGHNA and CDR2 YSLEER. The CDR3 is 13 amino acids.